The entry below describes one T cell receptor beta chain. The antigen is not known. Time point denoted: newly diagnosed GD, antithyroid drugs for less than 3 months. RNA from PBMCs was the source of the TCR library. These data originate in a study of regulatory T cells in long-lasting Graves disease. Study findings and constraints: There were preferences for TRBV28, TRBJ1-2 and TRBJ2-5 in persistent disease.

Sequencing libraries for TCR beta were prepared with iRepertoire HTBI primers and Arm-PCR of CDR3 regions. One entry per CDR3 protein, called by TCRdb with MiXCR from the multiplex PCR reads. The profile covers about 560,000 distinct CDR3 sequences, with about 15% appearing a single time and about 11% taken by the ten largest. The CDR3 length is 18 residues. The germline V and J ends were trimmed by 1 base and 4 bases, with 20 bases remaining between them. Per the germline V gene, CDR1 is MNHNS and CDR2 is SASEGT. These data also featured in a second study, about T cells in Graves' hyperthyroidism and ophthalmopathy.

The specimen comprised peripheral blood mononuclear cells (PBMCs), sampled at new diagnosis, from a patient treated with antithyroid drugs. The V gene is TRBV6-1, the J gene TRBJ2-1; D call uncertain. The TCR comes from a man aged 18 to 29 with Graves disease. CDR3 region: CASSEVVRGSPLYNEQFF. The CDR3 DNA follows: TGTGCCAGCAGTGAAGTCGTACGCGGAAGTCCCCTATACAATGAGCAGTTCTTC.